This TCR beta chain was found in a study of beta chain features in type 1 diabetes. Isolated RNA was reverse transcribed in full, so expressed TCRB transcripts were sequenced. The method was immunoSEQ multiplex PCR; TCRdb's version includes in-frame clones alone and lacks a portion of them. In the table there are 900,000 or so clones, about a sixth of which are singletons. Sequenced material: naive CD4+ T cells from blood. The origin of this receptor is a woman between 18 and 29 years old in good health.

In nucleotides, the CDR3 is TGTGCCAGCAGCTTAGATTGGGACAGGGTCTACGAGCAGTACTTC. Translation: CASSLDWDRVYEQYF. V usage is TRBV11-2 and J usage is TRBJ2-7, with 9 bases that match TRBD1. This CDR3 is 15 amino acids long. Trimming at V came to 0 bases and at J to 3 bases, leaving 3 bases not matched to a gene. Per germline, CDR1 SGHAT and CDR2 FQNNGV. Full variable domain (rest looked up from reference TRBV11-2 and TRBJ2-7): EAGVAQSPRYKIIEKRQSVAFWCNPISGHATLYWYQQILGQGPKLLIQFQNNGVVDDSQLPKDRFSAERLKGVDSTLKIQPAKLEDSAVYLCASSLDWDRVYEQYFGPGTRLTVT.